This section outlines one TCR beta chain sequence together with its context. The antigen remains unidentified. This specimen belongs to a study of identifying expanded T cells in peripheral blood. During the collection period, no donor immune events like infections were recorded. Generated by immunoSEQ multiplex PCR, the TCRdb table keeps only in-frame clones and is missing some. Of 70,000 to 95,000 clones listed, roughly 90% were seen once; the top ten hold approximately 7%. Study results and caveats: Clone count variance between roughly 2-week samples rose with total template count. Over about two and four weeks, about 15 and 18 clones changed, versus approximately 1.1 between replicates.

The material sequenced was blood. The origin of this receptor is a person aged 18-70 years in good health.

CDR3 protein: CATSRGRYSNQPQHF. As DNA, the CDR3 is TGTGCCACCAGCAGAGGACGATATAGCAATCAGCCCCAGCATTTT. This sequence joins TRBV15 and TRBJ1-5, with no clear D. This CDR3 comprises 15 residues. V was clipped by 1 base and J by 0 bases, with 7 bases between them. CDR1 and CDR2 (germline): LNHNV, YYDKDF (reference sequence).